The 26 T cell receptor beta chains listed next were all sequenced from one sample in a study of OX40 agonist ivuxolimab in advanced cancers. Receptors were amplified or captured by the immunoSEQ multiplex PCR assay. Imported from immuneACCESS, the table was reduced by TCRdb to in-frame sequences with V and J called. These copies leave out some clones; in studies compared against another copy, an unresolved V gene accounts for under half, and the cause of the remainder is not known. This sample holds some 100,000 clones; 84% were observed only once. Jointly, the top ten make up 1% to 1.3% of the sample. Sample: CD4+ or CD8+ T cells sorted from blood, taken in a trial of the OX40 agonist ivuxolimab. Receptors were obtained from an adult with an advanced solid tumor such as melanoma, head and neck, liver or kidney cancer.

This clone was counted once. The chain employs TRBV18 and TRBJ1-5, with D tentatively TRBD1 (5 bases). The CDR3 contains 13 residues. Germline V CDR1 and CDR2: KGHSH, LQKENI. Trimming removed 8 bases at V and 2 bases at J, with 10 bases between. The CDR3 is CASAAGGNQPQHF. The CDR3 nucleotides read TGTGCCAGCGCCGCGGGGGGCAATCAGCCCCAGCATTTT.

The chain joins TRBV5-1 to TRBJ2-7; D uncertain. V shed 2 bases and J shed 1 base, with 10 bases lying between them. The CDR3 loop spans 14 amino acids. Germline V gives CDR1 SGHRS, CDR2 YFSETQ. CDR3 amino acids: CASSFNSDSYEQYV. CDR3 sequence (DNA): TGCGCCAGCAGCTTCAACAGCGATTCCTACGAGCAGTACGTC.

The chain recombines TRBV20-1 with TRBJ1-1; TRBD1 might be the D (6 bases). Germline CDR1 and CDR2: DFQATT and SNEGSKA (reference sequence). The V gene lost 3 bases and the J gene lost 7 bases, with 9 bases spanning the gap. This CDR3 is 11 amino acids long. DNA of the CDR3: TGCAGTGCTAGTCAGGGGAATGAAGCTTTCTTT. It yields the protein CSASQGNEAFF.

The chain is built from TRBV7-2 and TRBJ2-5, with D perhaps TRBD2 (5 bases). The CDR3 is 12 amino acids. Deletions cut 6 bases from V and 5 bases from J, with 10 bases between. Germline V gene data show CDR1 as SGHTA and CDR2 as FQGNSA. The chain's CDR3 is CASRSTGETQYF. CDR3 coding DNA: TGTGCCAGCAGATCAACGGGGGAGACCCAGTACTTC.

The DNA for the CDR3 is TGTGCCATCAGTGAAGGACAGGGTAATCAGCCCCAGCATTTT. It yields the protein CAISEGQGNQPQHF. The chain recombines TRBV10-3 with TRBJ1-5, with TRBD1 matching over 8 bases. Germline CDR1 is ENHRY and CDR2 is SYGVKD. V lost 3 bases, J lost 4 bases, and 2 bases stayed unmatched. The CDR3 contains 14 residues.

This clone has a single count. The chain uses TRBV10-3 and TRBJ1-3; 9 bases match TRBD1. Germline V gene sequence: CDR1 ENHRY, CDR2 SYGVKD. The ends lost 3 bases at V and 6 bases at J; junction bases unmatched: 9. CDR3 length: 16 amino acids. The CDR3 DNA is TGTGCCATCAGTGAAGCCCCAGACAGGGGGGCAAACACCATATATTTT. As protein: CAISEAPDRGANTIYF.

This chain connects TRBV5-1 to TRBJ1-2, with 10 bases matching TRBD1. V lost 3 bases to trimming and J lost 3 bases; unmatched junction nucleotides: 2. CDR3 length equals 14 residues. From germline, CDR1 is SGHRS and CDR2 YFSETQ. In nucleotides, the CDR3 is TGCGCCAGCAGCTCGGACAGGGGGGACTATGGCTACACCTTC. This gives the protein CASSSDRGDYGYTF.

The genes are TRBV4-2 and TRBJ1-3; no clear D gene. Germline V gives CDR1 LGHNA, CDR2 YNFKEQ. This CDR3 comprises 16 residues. Deletions cut 0 bases from V and 4 bases from J, with 13 bases between. The CDR3 reads CASSQDIRSDGNTIYF. The CDR3 nucleotides read TGTGCCAGCAGCCAAGACATTAGGTCTGACGGAAACACCATATATTTT.

The chain couples TRBV4-1 to TRBJ1-1; D gene unclear. From germline, CDR1 is MGHRA and CDR2 YSYEKL. The CDR3 consists of 15 residues. V gave up 5 bases and J gave up 0 bases, with 13 bases separating them. The CDR3 spells CASSLRETVNTEAFF. CDR3 DNA: TGCGCCAGCAGCTTAAGAGAGACGGTGAACACTGAAGCTTTCTTT.

This clone was detected only a few times. This rearrangement joins TRBV14 to TRBJ1-5; 8 bases align to TRBD1. Germline CDR1 reads SGHDN; CDR2 reads FVKESK. The CDR3 spans 16 residues. With V trimmed by 1 base and J by 5 bases, 7 bases remained unmatched. Here the CDR3 reads CASSQAPPGGDQPQHF. CDR3 in DNA: TGTGCCAGCAGCCAAGCTCCCCCAGGGGGCGATCAGCCCCAGCATTTT.

This chain joins TRBV19 and TRBJ1-6; D might be TRBD1 (5 bases). The V gene's germline CDR1 is LNHDA and CDR2 SQIVND (reference sequence). V dropped 7 bases and J dropped 6 bases, with 13 bases sitting between them. The CDR3 length is 14 residues. As DNA, the CDR3 is TGTGCCAGTAAAGGGGACGGTACTAATTCACCCCTCCACTTT. Translated: CASKGDGTNSPLHF.

This clone has a handful of counts. This rearrangement joins TRBV4-2 to TRBJ2-3, with 12 bases matching TRBD2. Germline V gene sequence: CDR1 LGHNA, CDR2 YNFKEQ. The CDR3 extends over 16 amino acids. The V segment lost 4 bases and the J segment 7 bases; nucleotides outside the gene matches: 9. CDR3 sequence (DNA): TGTGCCAGCAGCCCCACCGCTAGCGGGGGGGCGAATACGCAGTATTTT. Translating gives CASSPTASGGANTQYF.

This sequence joins TRBV7-9 and TRBJ2-1; TRBD1 matches at 7 bases. Germline trimming cut 4 bases from V and 0 bases from J; bases unmatched to any gene: 6. The germline gives CDR1 SEHNR, CDR2 FQNEAQ (reference sequence). CDR3 length equals 16 residues. The CDR3, as DNA: TGTGCCAGCAGCTCGAGACAGGGAAGCTCCTACAATGAGCAGTTCTTC. It encodes CASSSRQGSSYNEQFF.

The rearrangement joins TRBV30 to TRBJ2-7; the match to TRBD1 covers 10 bases. Germline assignment: CDR1 GTSNPN and CDR2 SVGIG (reference sequence). The CDR3 totals 13 residues. J gave up 3 bases and V 5 bases, and 4 bases lay outside the gene matches. The DNA for the CDR3 is TGTGCCTGGGAGACAGGGGGCAGCTACGAGCAGTACTTC. Its translation is CAWETGGSYEQYF.

The rearrangement links TRBV9 to TRBJ2-1; 8 bases are a match to TRBD2. Unmatched junction bases numbered 11, after V lost 5 bases and J lost 10 bases. The CDR3 runs 14 residues. Per the germline V gene, CDR1 is SGDLS and CDR2 is YYNGEE. The CDR3 nucleotides read TGTGCCAGCAGTACTAGCGGAGGGCCCCAAGAGCAGTTCTTC. As protein: CASSTSGGPQEQFF.

This clone was observed a few times. This chain connects TRBV5-1 to TRBJ1-3; 9 bases match TRBD1. The germline CDR1 and CDR2 sequences are SGHRS and YFSETQ. The CDR3 contains 16 residues. Losses at the gene ends were 3 bases for V and 4 bases for J; bases not matched to a gene: 8. CDR3 in amino acids: CASSYGTGNKGNTIYF. The CDR3 coding sequence is TGCGCCAGCAGCTACGGGACAGGGAATAAGGGAAACACCATATATTTT.

This clone was seen just once. DNA of the CDR3: TGTGCCAGCAGTTACTCGAGCGGATTCGGCAATCAGCCCCAGCATTTT. This encodes CASSYSSGFGNQPQHF. This chain uses TRBV6-5 with TRBJ1-5, with D unresolved. This CDR3 has 16 amino acids. Germline V gives CDR1 MNHEY, CDR2 SVGAGI. V lost 0 bases to trimming and J lost 2 bases, with 11 bases between them.

The V call is TRBV9, the J call TRBJ2-5; 7 bases are a match to TRBD1. Germline V gene lookup returns CDR1 SGDLS and CDR2 YYNGEE. Trimming cost V 0 bases and J 3 bases; bases outside gene matches: 8. This CDR3 is built from 16 residues. The CDR3 DNA reads TGTGCCAGCAGCGTAGGAAGGGACAGTCTAAAAGAGACCCAGTACTTC. This sequence encodes CASSVGRDSLKETQYF. The full variable domain, rest sourced from reference TRBV9 and TRBJ2-5, is DSGVTQTPKHLITATGQRVTLRCSPRSGDLSVYWYQQSLDQGLQFLIQYYNGEERAKGNILERFSAQQFPDLHSELNLSSLELGDSALYFCASSVGRDSLKETQYFGPGTRLLVL.

This chain uses TRBV28 with TRBJ2-3, with D maybe TRBD2 (6 bases). V was pared by 5 bases and J by 3 bases, with 9 bases between. In germline, CDR1 is MDHEN, CDR2 SYDVKM. The CDR3 runs to 13 residues. The CDR3 DNA is TGTGCCAGCAGTAGTGGGGGGACAGATACGCAGTATTTT. It yields the protein CASSSGGTDTQYF.

The chain recombines TRBV5-1 with TRBJ2-1; 7 bases map to TRBD1. The CDR3 runs to 15 residues. J gave up 7 bases and V 0 bases, and 7 bases lay outside the gene matches. Germline loops: CDR1 SGHRS, CDR2 YFSETQ. The CDR3 DNA sequence: TGCGCCAGCAGCTTGGGGGGGACAGAGAAAAATGAGCAGTTCTTC. This sequence encodes CASSLGGTEKNEQFF.

This clone was detected only once. The chain carries TRBV10-3 and TRBJ2-3; the match to TRBD2 covers 10 bases. Losses at the gene ends were 5 bases for V and 5 bases for J; bases not matched to a gene: 4. This CDR3 comprises 14 residues. The germline CDR1 and CDR2 sequences are ENHRY and SYGVKD. The CDR3 spells CAISSGGGQDTQYF. In DNA, the CDR3 is TGTGCCATCAGTAGCGGGGGGGGCCAAGATACGCAGTATTTT.

The J gene is TRBJ1-2, the V gene TRBV7-9; 7 positions match TRBD1. Unmatched junction bases numbered 4, after V lost 3 bases and J lost 6 bases. The CDR3 loop spans 13 amino acids. Germline V gene data show CDR1 as SEHNR and CDR2 as FQNEAQ (reference sequence). The CDR3 coding sequence is TGTGCCAGCAGCTTCGGGACAGATGATGGCTACACCTTC. Its translation is CASSFGTDDGYTF.

This clone was seen a handful of times. This sequence joins TRBV28 and TRBJ1-5; D gene uncertain. CDR1 is MDHEN, CDR2 SYDVKM, per germline. The V end was cut by 6 bases, the J end by 3 bases, with 15 bases between. The CDR3 has 15 residues. The CDR3 reads CASRGGGRINQPQHF. The CDR3 DNA reads as TGTGCCAGCAGAGGAGGCGGCAGGATCAATCAGCCCCAGCATTTT.

The V gene is TRBV6-6, the J gene TRBJ2-7, with D uncertain. The germline CDR1 and CDR2 sequences are MNHNY and SVGAGI (reference sequence). The CDR3 is 13 residues long. Trimming took 3 bases from V and 0 from J, leaving 6 bases between them. The CDR3 bases are TGTGCCAGCAGTTATTGGGACTCCTACGAGCAGTACTTC. Translated: CASSYWDSYEQYF.

The rearrangement uses TRBV19 and TRBJ1-5; D uncertain. This CDR3 is 14 amino acids long. Germline-derived CDR1 and CDR2 are LNHDA and SQIVND (reference sequence). The V and J ends lost 6 bases and 2 bases respectively, with 11 bases between them. The CDR3 protein is CASRRETGNQPQHF. The CDR3 DNA sequence: TGTGCCAGTAGAAGGGAAACGGGCAATCAGCCCCAGCATTTT. Using reference TRBV19 and TRBJ1-5 for the parts outside the CDR3, the full variable domain is DGGITQSPKYLFRKEGQNVTLSCEQNLNHDAMYWYRQDPGQGLRLIYYSQIVNDFQKGDIAEGYSVSREKKESFPLTVTSAQKNPTAFYLCASRRETGNQPQHFGDGTRLSIL.

CDR3 in amino acids: CASSLARPSYYGYTF. The CDR3 DNA sequence: TGTGCCAGCAGCTTAGCGAGGCCCTCTTACTATGGCTACACCTTC. The gene calls are TRBV7-2 and TRBJ1-2; D is unresolved. The V gene's germline CDR1 is SGHTA and CDR2 FQGNSA. V was cut by 0 bases and J by 3 bases, with 11 bases left in between. The CDR3 consists of 15 residues.